This note documents a single TCR beta chain sequence. This clone appeared many times. The antigen it recognizes is unknown. There are no base qualities to consult, and no much larger clone falls within one base. The immunoSEQ Assay, a bias-controlled multiplex PCR, was used to amplify TCRbeta CDR3 regions from genomic DNA. The original pipeline was this. Nucleated cell counts per sample were estimated from amplification of reference gene primers within the assay. To quantify the absolute abundance of each unique TCRbeta CDR3 rearrangement, sequence reads were collapsed and filtered. For each sample, productive Simpson clonality was calculated as the square root of Simpson's diversity index over productive rearrangements. TCRdb mirrors the immuneACCESS table, restricted to in-frame sequences. Some clones are absent from its copies; in checked studies, under half trace to an unresolved V gene, and the reason for the others is unknown. Clone size and V and J calls were adopted from that table, with D and trimming inferred from the DNA. The sample profile shows a few hundred thousand clones; around 84% of them were found once. The ten largest clones capture roughly 4% of the sample.

Participants in the prospective study were enrolled through a virtual design, were aged about 18 to 89 years, and lived in 20 to 30 United States geographic areas. Cohort assignment in the prospective study relied on participant-reported clinical history from a screening survey and a study questionnaire. Mobile phlebotomists in the prospective study collected whole blood, serum and a nasopharyngeal or oropharyngeal swab from every participant. Prospective study participants could optionally give additional blood draws and questionnaires over a 2-month period. Before DNA extraction, prospective study blood samples were shipped either frozen or at room temperature. The germline ends are 5 bases apart after V is trimmed by 2 bases and J by 1 base. The CDR3, cysteine through phenylalanine, is 13 amino acids long. Of all the DNA, just the CDR3 is kept, 39 bases in frame from base 1. The germline V gene (reference sequence) provides CDR1 WNHNN and CDR2 SYGVQD.

This entry comes from a study of blood T cell repertoires in COVID-19 (dated by TCRdb to between 2020 and 2021). General notes on the study: The collaborator samples originated in the United States, Italy and Spain and spanned the acute and convalescent phases of COVID-19. Samples were obtained from the ongoing ImmuneRACE study (first 160 participants) and from about 1,300 subjects provided by 6 global collaborators. Nearly every sample came with metadata listing a de-identified subject ID, COVID-19 status, age in years and sex. HLA class I and class II types, where available, came from metadata supplied by the sample provider rather than from assay-based typing. Deeply sampled blood TCRbeta repertoires from subjects exposed to, actively infected with, or recovered from COVID-19 were included in the dataset. The prospective study material was composed of cDNA or gDNA derived from T cells, B-cell-depleted T cells, or PBMCs. The repertoires were made available in a free public database intended to serve as a resource for research on the immune response to SARS-CoV-2.

Summary of the overall study and its limitations: How much clinical and demographic metadata was included differed by source and by participant, and the metadata was provided uncurated.

The receptor's source is a man aged 25 to 40 with acute COVID-19. This chain joins TRBV10-1 to TRBJ2-5; the D segment cannot be called with confidence. Sequences were obtained from PBMCs or T cells enriched from blood (not recorded which). The DNA sequence is TGCGCCAGCAGTGAGGACTTCCAAGAGACCCAGTACTTC. Translated, this is CASSEDFQETQYF.